This TCR beta chain was identified during a study of OX40 agonist ivuxolimab in advanced cancers. Across the study: Eligibility admitted prior anti-PD-1, anti-PD-L1 or anti-CTLA-4 therapy; around 41% had some. Overall study findings and caveats: At 0.1 to 3.0 mg/kg, clonal expansion of CD4+ and CD8+ blood T cells had occurred by week 6.

Germline CDR1 reads SGHRS; CDR2 reads YFSETQ. V lost 0 bases and J 0 bases, leaving 13 bases between the germline ends. This CDR3 has 16 residues. Comment on this clone: Antigen: not known.

Sequencing was performed with immunoSEQ multiplex PCR; in TCRdb, only in-frame clones are kept and a portion is missing. Of more than 45,000 clones in the sample, about 85% were seen once. The sequencing here drew on CD4+ or CD8+ T cells sorted from blood, taken in a trial of the OX40 agonist ivuxolimab. This clonotype originated in an adult with an advanced solid tumor such as melanoma, head and neck, liver or kidney cancer. V gene TRBV5-1 combines with J gene TRBJ2-7; D not resolved. CDR3 residues: CASSLGTGTVSYEQYF. DNA of the CDR3: TGCGCCAGCAGCTTGGGCACGGGCACGGTCTCCTACGAGCAGTACTTC.